This entry features one T cell receptor (beta chain) sequence. Its antigen is not identified. CDR3 regions were amplified by Arm-PCR using iRepertoire HTBI primers to build TCR beta libraries. A single record per CDR3 protein comes from TCRdb applying MiXCR to the multiplex PCR reads. The sample records more than 350,000 distinct CDR3 sequences, roughly 23% being singletons. Sample time point: persistent/refractory GD, antithyroid drugs over 5 years with positive TRAb. RNA from PBMCs was the source of the TCR library. The source of the patients was an endocrinology department in Xi'an, China. The sample belongs to a study of regulatory T cells in long-lasting Graves disease. General study results and limits: It was in persistent disease that TRBV28, TRBJ1-2 and TRBJ2-5 were favored.

This CDR3 is 15 amino acids long. The germline V gene has CDR1 SGHDN and CDR2 FVKESK. V was clipped by 2 bases and J by 5 bases; unmatched bases: 5. The sample in question was peripheral blood mononuclear cells (PBMCs), obtained when the disease was refractory, from a patient treated with antithyroid drugs. The rearrangement links TRBV14 to TRBJ2-5, with 10 bases matching TRBD1. The TCR was taken from a female donor with Graves disease. DNA of the CDR3: TGTGCCAGCAGCCAATGGACAGGGGGTTTGGAGACCCAGTACTTC. Translated: CASSQWTGGLETQYF.